Below are 14 T cell receptor beta chains sequenced from a single sample in a study of T cells in Graves' hyperthyroidism and ophthalmopathy. RNA transcripts provided the source from which TCR beta CDR3 regions were amplified. The TCR CDR3 was amplified in a first-round RT-PCR using the HTBI primer set. TCRdb fed the multiplex PCR reads into MiXCR, producing one record per CDR3 protein. The data contain around 55,000 distinct CDR3 sequences, 48% of them seen just once; the ten biggest clones take up roughly 9.1%. The sample taken for sequencing was blood. These receptors all come from a woman aged 45-60 years with Graves' ophthalmopathy.

This rearrangement joins TRBV19 to TRBJ1-6; D uncertain. Trimming pared 6 bases from V and 9 bases from J, leaving 15 bases between. The CDR3 has 14 amino acids. Germline V gene data show CDR1 as LNHDA and CDR2 as SQIVND (reference sequence). The CDR3 spells CASREVSNSSPLHF. The CDR3 nucleotides are TGTGCCAGTAGGGAAGTCAGTAACAGTTCACCCCTCCACTTT.

This clonotype was counted many times. The chain employs TRBV28 and TRBJ1-5; 7 nucleotides agree with TRBD1. V was pared by 3 bases and J by 2 bases, with 1 base of the junction left unmatched. The V gene's germline CDR1 is MDHEN and CDR2 SYDVKM. The CDR3 length is 14 residues. The CDR3 here is CASSFTGGNQPQHF. DNA of the CDR3: TGTGCCAGCAGTTTTACAGGGGGCAATCAGCCCCAGCATTTT.

This clonotype was picked up many times. This sequence joins TRBV19 and TRBJ2-1, with 10 bases identical to TRBD2. V shed 0 bases, J shed 6 bases, and the junction held 14 bases outside the gene matches. There are 19 residues in the CDR3. From germline, CDR1 is LNHDA and CDR2 SQIVND (reference sequence). DNA for the CDR3: TGTGCCAGTAGTATAGATGTAAGCGGGAGGGACCTGATAGGCAATGAGCAGTTCTTC. Protein: CASSIDVSGRDLIGNEQFF.

V and J are TRBV20-1 and TRBJ2-1, with 14 bases matching TRBD2. With 6 bases clipped from V and 10 bases from J, the junction kept 11 bases outside the gene matches. This CDR3 has 15 residues. Germline CDR1 is DFQATT and CDR2 is SNEGSKA (reference sequence). The CDR3 region is CSASGLAGVGWEQFF. Written as DNA, the CDR3 is TGCAGTGCGTCGGGACTAGCGGGAGTTGGCTGGGAGCAGTTCTTC.

This clonotype has at least ten counts. The chain couples TRBV20-1 to TRBJ2-1; 8 nucleotides agree with TRBD2. CDR1 is DFQATT, CDR2 SNEGSKA, per germline (reference sequence). The CDR3 covers 15 residues. V lost 3 bases to trimming and J lost 1 base; unmatched junction nucleotides: 5. The CDR3 region is CSASHSGKSYNEQFF. DNA for the CDR3: TGCAGTGCTAGCCATAGCGGGAAGTCCTACAATGAGCAGTTCTTC.

The rearrangement joins TRBV7-9 to TRBJ1-4; TRBD1 agrees at 11 bases. This CDR3 spans 15 amino acids. Germline CDR1 and CDR2: SEHNR and FQNEAQ (reference sequence). The J segment lost 8 bases and the V segment lost 5 bases, leaving 7 bases of the junction unmatched. The CDR3 is CASSPGQGAEEKLFF. The CDR3 nucleotides are TGTGCCAGCAGCCCTGGACAGGGGGCGGAGGAAAAACTGTTTTTT.

This clonotype was counted only a few times. This chain uses TRBV6-1 with TRBJ2-1, with 13 nucleotides matching TRBD2. The J segment lost 0 bases and the V segment lost 3 bases, leaving 8 bases of the junction unmatched. The CDR3 is 19 amino acids. Germline V gives CDR1 MNHNS, CDR2 SASEGT. The CDR3 bases are TGTGCCAGCAGTGAGGGACTAGCGGGAACCCGAGGCTCCTACAATGAGCAGTTCTTC. Translation: CASSEGLAGTRGSYNEQFF.

This clonotype is labeled as medium-sized. The V gene is TRBV24-1, the J gene TRBJ1-5; D is uncertain. This CDR3 has 15 residues. The germline CDR1 and CDR2 sequences are KGHDR and SFDVKD. V was clipped by 5 bases and J by 0 bases, with 10 bases between them. CDR3 sequence reads: CATSVRGGSNQPQHF. The CDR3 region has the DNA TGTGCCACCAGTGTTCGGGGAGGTAGCAATCAGCCCCAGCATTTT.

The gene calls are TRBV27 and TRBJ1-2, with D perhaps matching TRBD1 (5 bases). The V and J ends lost 5 bases and 4 bases respectively, with 14 bases between them. There are 14 residues in the CDR3. Germline CDR1 and CDR2: MNHEY and SMNVEV (reference sequence). DNA for the CDR3: TGTGCCAGCAGTCCCGGGACTAGCGGCTATGGCTACACCTTC. Its translation is CASSPGTSGYGYTF.

This clonotype has only one observation. The junction departs from germline at one end; a sequencing error may be responsible. This rearrangement joins TRBV9 to TRBJ1-2, with D perhaps matching TRBD1 (5 bases). This CDR3 is 15 amino acids long. The germline CDR1 and CDR2 sequences are SGDLS and YYNGEE. The CDR3 sequence is CASSQGTRGGYGYTF. Written as DNA, the CDR3 is TGCGCCAGCAGCCAAGGTACCCGGGGGGGCTATGGCTACACCTTC.

For this clonotype: No DNA is shown, since the ends of the CDR3 on it are uncertain; the CDR3 is the one TCRdb lists. The rearrangement uses TRBV7-2 and TRBJ2-5; the table's D gene call, TRBD2, was not cross checked with the DNA. Germline V gene data show CDR1 as SGHTA and CDR2 as FQGNSA. The CDR3 extends over 14 residues, inclusive of both ends. This CDR3 is CASSFGPGGGTQYF.

V is TRBV20-1 and J is TRBJ1-3, with a tentative D call TRBD1 (5 bases). V was shortened by 3 bases and J by 0 bases, with 24 bases between the two germline ends. Germline CDR1 and CDR2: DFQATT and SNEGSKA (reference sequence). The CDR3 spans 19 residues. The CDR3 loop reads CSARLPGRSFPYSGNTIYF. In nucleotides, the CDR3 is TGCAGTGCTAGGCTACCGGGACGTTCGTTCCCCTACTCTGGAAACACCATATATTTT.

This clonotype was observed once. The genes are TRBV6-5 and TRBJ1-1, with TRBD1 matching 7 bases. V shed 6 bases, J shed 2 bases, and the junction held 6 bases outside the gene matches. Looked up from germline, CDR1 is MNHEY and CDR2 is SVGAGI. The length of the CDR3 is 14 residues. The CDR3 DNA follows: TGTGCCAGCAGGCCCGGGACAGCTAACACTGAAGCTTTCTTT. Translated: CASRPGTANTEAFF.

By frequency in the sample, this clonotype is medium-sized. The chain is built from TRBV7-2 and TRBJ1-5; D uncertain. Germline CDR1 SGHTA, CDR2 FQGNSA. This CDR3 contains 15 residues. V shed 5 bases and J shed 9 bases, with 20 bases lying between them. The CDR3 protein is CASSPPDGIIWPQHF. The DNA for the CDR3 is TGTGCCAGCAGCCCACCGGACGGAATTATTTGGCCCCAGCATTTT.